This T cell receptor (beta chain) was retrieved from a study of graft-versus-host responses after intestinal transplantation. Study summary: Transplantation in recipients was multivisceral, liver-intestinal, or isolated intestinal. Every recipient had anti-thymocyte globulin induction and 2 to 3 years of tacrolimus plus steroids. Notes on the study in general: Allografts of patients with graft-donor T cell macrochimerism showed high graft-versus-host to host-versus-graft clone ratios.

V was cut by 6 bases and J by 1 base, with 16 bases left in between. This CDR3 has 15 residues. Germline V gene data show CDR1 as SGHKS and CDR2 as YYEKEE (reference sequence). As for this clone: The antigen is not known.

The assay was immunoSEQ multiplex PCR, and TCRdb's table has in-frame clones only and misses some. The top ten clones hold approximately 0.34% of a sample with about 81,000 clones, approximately 88% of them seen once. The sample here was unstimulated CD4+ T cells sorted from spleen or lymph node cells, taken before intestinal transplant. The J gene is TRBJ1-1, the V gene TRBV5-5; D not certain. The sequence was obtained from a human donor who received an intestinal transplant. The CDR3 region is CASISEGKGNTEAFF. CDR3 nucleotide sequence: TGTGCCAGCATTTCGGAGGGAAAGGGGAACACTGAAGCTTTCTTT.